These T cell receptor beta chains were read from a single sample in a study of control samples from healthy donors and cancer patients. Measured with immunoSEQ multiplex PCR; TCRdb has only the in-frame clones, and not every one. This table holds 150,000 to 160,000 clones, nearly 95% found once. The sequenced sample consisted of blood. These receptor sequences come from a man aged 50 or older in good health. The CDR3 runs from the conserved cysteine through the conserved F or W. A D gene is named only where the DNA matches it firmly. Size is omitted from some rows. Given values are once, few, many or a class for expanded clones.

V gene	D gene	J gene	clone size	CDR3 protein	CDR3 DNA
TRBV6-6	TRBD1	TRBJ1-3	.	CASSYGTGGNTIYF	TGTGCCAGCAGTTACGGGACAGGAGGAAACACCATATATTTT
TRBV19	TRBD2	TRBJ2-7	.	CASSTRTSEPYEQYF	TGTGCCAGTAGCACTCGGACTAGCGAACCATACGAGCAGTACTTC
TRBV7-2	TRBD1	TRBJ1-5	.	CASSRTGYDQPQHF	TGTGCCAGCAGCCGGACAGGGTATGATCAGCCCCAGCATTTT
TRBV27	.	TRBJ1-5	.	CASSLSIVSFQPQHF	TGTGCCAGCAGTTTATCGATAGTGAGTTTTCAGCCCCAGCATTTT
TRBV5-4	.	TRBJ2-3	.	CASSLSSLGTDTQYF	TGTGCCAGCAGCTTGTCATCCCTGGGCACAGATACGCAGTATTTT
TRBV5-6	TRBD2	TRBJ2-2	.	CASSLAGTSGISVTGELFF	TGTGCCAGCAGCTTGGCCGGGACTAGCGGGATTAGTGTTACCGGGGAGCTGTTTTTT
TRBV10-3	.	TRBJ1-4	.	CAISEGLDIEKLFF	TGTGCCATCAGTGAAGGTCTGGACATTGAAAAACTGTTTTTT
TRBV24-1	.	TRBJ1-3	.	CATRAAGNTIYF	TGTGCCACCAGGGCGGCTGGAAACACCATATATTTT
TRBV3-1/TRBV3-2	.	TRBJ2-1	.	CASSQDFAYNEQFF	TGTGCCAGCAGCCAAGACTTCGCGTACAATGAGCAGTTCTTC
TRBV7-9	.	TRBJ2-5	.	CASRSPRSPETQYF	TGTGCCAGCAGGTCCCCTCGGAGTCCAGAGACCCAGTACTTC
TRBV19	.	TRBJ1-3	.	CASKSSVSGNTIYF	TGTGCCAGTAAGAGTTCCGTCTCTGGAAACACCATATATTTT
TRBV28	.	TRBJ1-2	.	CASSGAGENSYGYTF	TGTGCCAGCAGTGGGGCCGGGGAAAATAGCTATGGCTACACCTTC
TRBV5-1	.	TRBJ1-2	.	CASSSGGGSNYGYTF	TGCGCCAGCAGCTCCGGAGGGGGGAGTAACTATGGCTACACCTTC
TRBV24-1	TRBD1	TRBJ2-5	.	CATSDSAGGVETQYF	TGTGCCACCAGTGATTCCGCAGGGGGCGTGGAGACCCAGTACTTC
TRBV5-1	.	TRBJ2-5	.	CASSQGTGIETQYF	TGCGCCAGCAGCCAGGGAACGGGGATAGAGACCCAGTACTTC
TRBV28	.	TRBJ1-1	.	CASSLFGGTEAFF	TGTGCCAGCAGTTTATTTGGGGGCACTGAAGCTTTCTTT
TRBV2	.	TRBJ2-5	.	CATAYQETQYF	TGTGCCACAGCGTACCAAGAGACCCAGTACTTC
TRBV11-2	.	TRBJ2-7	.	CASTENRGNYEQYF	TGTGCCAGCACTGAAAACCGGGGAAACTACGAGCAGTACTTC
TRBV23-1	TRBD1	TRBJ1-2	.	CASSLTGSTGYTF	TGCGCCAGCAGTCTGACAGGGTCTACTGGCTACACCTTC
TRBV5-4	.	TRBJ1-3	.	CASSLAGGGSGNTIYF	TGTGCCAGCAGCTTGGCGGGCGGCGGCTCTGGAAACACCATATATTTT
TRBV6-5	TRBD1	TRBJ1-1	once	CASRSRGLYSEAFF	TGTGCCAGCAGGAGCAGGGGGCTTTACTCTGAAGCTTTCTTT
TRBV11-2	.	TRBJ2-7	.	CASSLARGDYEQYF	TGTGCCAGCAGCTTAGCCAGGGGCGACTACGAGCAGTACTTC
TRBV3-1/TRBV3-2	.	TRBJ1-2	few	CASSQDRRGVNYGYTF	TGTGCCAGCAGCCAAGATCGGAGGGGGGTCAACTATGGCTACACCTTC
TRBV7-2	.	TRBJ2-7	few	CASSPRGGAGYEQYF	TGTGCCAGCAGCCCCAGGGGGGGAGCAGGCTACGAGCAGTACTTC
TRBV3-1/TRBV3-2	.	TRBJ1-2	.	CASSQEQARGYTF	TGTGCCAGCAGCCAAGAACAGGCGCGTGGCTACACCTTC
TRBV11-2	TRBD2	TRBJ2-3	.	CASSLRGTSGRSPDTQYF	TGTGCCAGCAGCTTAAGGGGAACTAGCGGGAGGAGTCCAGATACGCAGTATTTT
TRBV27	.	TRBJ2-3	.	CASRGNVAGGTDTQYF	TGTGCCAGCAGGGGTAACGTGGCAGGGGGCACAGATACGCAGTATTTT
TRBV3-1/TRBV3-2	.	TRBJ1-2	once	CASSQGGGVSNYGYTF	TGTGCCAGCAGCCAAGGAGGAGGGGTATCTAACTATGGCTACACCTTC
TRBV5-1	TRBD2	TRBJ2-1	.	CASSLFASGGNEQFF	TGCGCCAGCAGCTTGTTTGCTAGCGGGGGCAATGAGCAGTTCTTC
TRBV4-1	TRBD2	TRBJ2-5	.	CASSQRAAGAPGEQETQYF	TGCGCCAGCAGCCAAAGGGCAGCGGGAGCCCCAGGGGAGCAAGAGACCCAGTACTTC
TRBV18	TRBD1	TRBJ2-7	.	CASSPGQINEQYF	TGTGCCAGCTCACCGGGACAGATCAACGAGCAGTACTTC
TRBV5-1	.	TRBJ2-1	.	CASSLGGGLEQFF	TGCGCCAGCAGCTTGGGAGGAGGCCTTGAGCAGTTCTTC
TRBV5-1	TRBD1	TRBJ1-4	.	CASSSSVGQGDEKLFF	TGCGCCAGCAGCTCATCGGTGGGACAGGGGGATGAAAAACTGTTTTTT
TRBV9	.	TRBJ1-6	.	CASSVEYSRRGVNSPLHF	TGTGCCAGCAGCGTAGAGTATTCCCGGCGTGGGGTTAATTCACCCCTCCACTTT
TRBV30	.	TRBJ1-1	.	CAWDLPGTEAFF	TGTGCCTGGGACCTTCCTGGCACTGAAGCTTTCTTT
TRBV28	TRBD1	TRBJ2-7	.	CASIPGGTGDYEQYF	TGTGCCAGCATTCCTGGGGGGACAGGGGACTACGAGCAGTACTTC
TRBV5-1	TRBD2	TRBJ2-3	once	CASSLDSGRMGDTQYF	TGCGCCAGCAGCTTGGATAGCGGGAGAATGGGTGATACGCAGTATTTT
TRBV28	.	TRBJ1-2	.	CASSSSGAGNYGYTF	TGTGCCAGCAGTAGTTCAGGGGCGGGTAACTATGGCTACACCTTC
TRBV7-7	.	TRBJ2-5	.	CASSLGRGEQETQYF	TGTGCTAGCAGCTTAGGCAGGGGAGAACAGGAGACCCAGTACTTC
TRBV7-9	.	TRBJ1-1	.	CASRETGNTEAFF	TGTGCCAGCAGAGAGACAGGGAACACTGAAGCTTTCTTT
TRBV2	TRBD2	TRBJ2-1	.	CASSVTYPGGSTYNEQFF	TGTGCCAGCAGCGTAACGTACCCGGGGGGGAGCACCTACAATGAGCAGTTCTTC
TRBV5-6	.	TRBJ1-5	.	CASSLASGGGQPQHF	TGTGCCAGCAGCTTGGCGTCCGGGGGCGGTCAGCCCCAGCATTTT
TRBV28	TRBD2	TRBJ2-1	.	CASNSPSGGPYNEQFF	TGTGCCAGCAATTCCCCTAGCGGGGGACCGTACAATGAGCAGTTCTTC
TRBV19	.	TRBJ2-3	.	CAASHRATSTDTQYF	TGTGCCGCCTCACACAGGGCCACTAGCACAGATACGCAGTATTTT
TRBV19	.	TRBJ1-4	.	CASSDRGLRGEKLFF	TGTGCCAGTAGTGACCGGGGCCTAAGGGGTGAAAAACTGTTTTTT
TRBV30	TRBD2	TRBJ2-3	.	CAWSGREGIPPDTQYF	TGTGCCTGGAGTGGGCGGGAGGGGATCCCACCAGATACGCAGTATTTT
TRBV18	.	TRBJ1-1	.	CASSPPMNTEAFF	TGTGCCAGCTCACCACCAATGAACACTGAAGCTTTCTTT
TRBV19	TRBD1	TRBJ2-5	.	CASQGARGETQYF	TGTGCCAGTCAGGGGGCTAGAGGGGAGACCCAGTACTTC
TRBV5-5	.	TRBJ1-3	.	CASSRLVISGNTIYF	TGTGCCAGCAGCCGACTAGTGATCTCTGGAAACACCATATATTTT
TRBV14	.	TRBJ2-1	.	CASSQYPGAEQFF	TGTGCCAGCAGCCAATACCCGGGAGCTGAGCAGTTCTTC